Following are 16 T cell receptor beta chains from one sample sequenced in a study of cytomegalovirus exposure and HLA in healthy donors. The PCR contained 60 Vbeta and 13 Jbeta primers. TCRdb keeps only in-frame clones here, not all; method: immunoSEQ multiplex PCR. The data hold about 160,000 clones, with about four fifths observed a single time. Sequences were obtained from PBMCs. These receptors all come from a male donor in good health and CMV-seropositive.

This chain joins TRBV5-6 and TRBJ1-2; 7 nucleotides align to TRBD1. Germline loops: CDR1 SGHDT, CDR2 YYEEEE. V was clipped by 3 bases and J by 7 bases; unmatched bases: 9. The CDR3 spans 14 residues. The CDR3 is CASSSGTDFPGYTF. CDR3 DNA: TGTGCCAGCAGCTCAGGGACAGATTTCCCTGGCTACACCTTC.

The chain recombines TRBV6-6 with TRBJ2-7, with a possible D match to TRBD2 (5 bases). The CDR3 sequence is 12 residues long. V shed 7 bases and J shed 7 bases, with 14 bases lying between them. Germline-derived CDR1 and CDR2 are MNHNY and SVGAGI (reference sequence). For the CDR3, the DNA is TGTGCCAGCACCGTAGGTCGGGGAGAGCAGTACTTC. Residues: CASTVGRGEQYF.

This rearrangement joins TRBV11-3 to TRBJ2-3; 13 nucleotides agree with TRBD2. The J segment lost 5 bases and the V segment lost 3 bases, leaving 5 bases of the junction unmatched. CDR1 and CDR2 (germline): SGHNT, YENEEA. This CDR3 is 16 amino acids long. CDR3 protein: CASSFGLAGEVDTQYF. Here the CDR3 DNA reads TGTGCCAGCAGCTTTGGACTAGCGGGAGAGGTAGATACGCAGTATTTT.

This clone occurred a few times. V is TRBV9 and J is TRBJ2-3; D possibly corresponds to TRBD1 (5 bases). CDR3 length: 14 residues. V shed 6 bases and J shed 0 bases, with 11 bases lying between them. Germline CDR1 is SGDLS and CDR2 is YYNGEE. The CDR3 region has the DNA TGTGCCAGCATCCCGACAGTAAGCACAGATACGCAGTATTTT. The encoded protein is CASIPTVSTDTQYF.

This rearrangement joins TRBV7-2 to TRBJ2-1; TRBD2 matches 10 bases. Losses at the gene ends were 6 bases for V and 5 bases for J; bases not matched to a gene: 10. The CDR3 is 16 amino acids. Germline V lookup: CDR1 SGHTA, CDR2 FQGNSA. CDR3 bases: TGTGCCAGCAGTTTGGAGCGGGGGGGCTTCCACAATGAGCAGTTCTTC. Amino acid sequence: CASSLERGGFHNEQFF. Combining the CDR3 with reference TRBV7-2 and TRBJ2-1 gives the whole variable domain GAGVSQSPSNKVTEKGKDVELRCDPISGHTALYWYRQSLGQGLEFLIYFQGNSAPDKSGLPSDRFSAERTGGSVSTLTIQRTQQEDSAVYLCASSLERGGFHNEQFFGPGTRLTVL.

CDR3 residues: CAWSQGAIGANVLTF. CDR3 DNA sequence: TGTGCCTGGAGCCAGGGGGCGATCGGGGCCAACGTCCTGACTTTC. V is TRBV30 and J is TRBJ2-6, with TRBD1 matching over 8 bases. The CDR3 extends over 15 amino acids. Germline V lookup: CDR1 GTSNPN, CDR2 SVGIG (reference sequence). Trimming cost V 3 bases and J 4 bases; bases outside gene matches: 5.

This clone was seen a handful of times. V is TRBV18 and J is TRBJ2-5; 7 bases are a match to TRBD2. The germline CDR1 and CDR2 sequences are KGHSH and LQKENI. Losses at the gene ends were 3 bases for V and 5 bases for J; bases not matched to a gene: 3. CDR3 length equals 13 residues. This CDR3 reads CASSPRGSETQYF. The CDR3 DNA is TGTGCCAGCTCACCGCGGGGGAGCGAGACCCAGTACTTC.

V usage is TRBV20-1 and J usage is TRBJ2-1; D remains ambiguous. The CDR3 runs to 11 residues. Trimming removed 6 bases from V and 6 bases from J, with 9 bases in between. Looked up from germline, CDR1 is DFQATT and CDR2 is SNEGSKA (reference sequence). CDR3 DNA: TGCAGTGCCCTCGACTCCAATGAGCAGTTCTTC. The encoded protein is CSALDSNEQFF.

The J gene is TRBJ1-2, the V gene TRBV25-1, with D maybe TRBD1 (5 bases). CDR3 size: 11 residues. CDR1 is MGHDK, CDR2 SYGVNS, per germline. V was shortened by 10 bases and J by 4 bases, with 10 bases between the two germline ends. The CDR3 here is CATRGFYGYTF. The DNA for the CDR3 is TGTGCCACTCGGGGGTTCTATGGCTACACCTTC.

V gene TRBV7-8 combines with J gene TRBJ2-4; 7 nucleotides align to TRBD1. Looked up from germline, CDR1 is SGHVS and CDR2 is FQNEAQ. V shed 1 base, J shed 0 bases, and the junction held 6 bases outside the gene matches. The CDR3 sequence is 17 residues long. CDR3 loop: CASSLGWDSLAKNIQYF. The DNA for the CDR3 is TGTGCCAGCAGCTTAGGATGGGACAGTCTAGCCAAAAACATTCAGTACTTC.

The count of this clone is one. This chain links TRBV5-1 with TRBJ2-5; 8 bases match TRBD1. The germline CDR1 and CDR2 sequences are SGHRS and YFSETQ. The length of the CDR3 is 16 residues. V trimming: 1 base; J trimming: 5 bases; junction bases outside the gene matches: 10. Here the CDR3 reads CASSLSGQGASETQYF. In DNA, the CDR3 is TGCGCCAGCAGCTTGTCCGGGCAGGGGGCGTCGGAGACCCAGTACTTC.

J is TRBJ2-2 and V is TRBV15; 9 bases line up with TRBD1. V was pared by 2 bases and J by 6 bases, with 4 bases of the junction left unmatched. The CDR3 extends over 15 amino acids. The germline CDR1 and CDR2 sequences are LNHNV and YYDKDF (reference sequence). The CDR3 coding sequence is TGTGCCACCAGCAGACTGGGACAGGGTGCCGGGGAGCTGTTTTTT. Translation gives CATSRLGQGAGELFF.

This clone was seen repeatedly, ten times or more. This chain uses TRBV5-1 with TRBJ1-1; D might be TRBD1 (5 bases). Germline V gene lookup returns CDR1 SGHRS and CDR2 YFSETQ. The CDR3 consists of 14 residues. Trimming cost V 6 bases and J 4 bases, with 16 bases left between them. The CDR3 region is CASTPGGGGTEAFF. The DNA of the CDR3 is TGCGCCAGCACCCCCGGGGGGGGAGGCACTGAAGCTTTCTTT.

This clone showed up just a few times. The chain has TRBV28 and TRBJ2-3, with 9 bases fitting TRBD2. The CDR3 length is 17 residues. Germline-derived CDR1 and CDR2 are MDHEN and SYDVKM. V shed 2 bases, J shed 2 bases, and the junction held 8 bases outside the gene matches. The CDR3 nucleotides are TGTGCCAGCAGTTTAGTAGCGGGGGTAGATAACACAGATACGCAGTATTTT. Amino acids: CASSLVAGVDNTDTQYF.

This CDR3 reads CASRRTSAGINQPQHF. CDR3 bases: TGTGCCAGCAGGAGGACATCAGCGGGTATAAATCAGCCCCAGCATTTT. The chain has TRBV27 and TRBJ1-5, with D perhaps TRBD1 (5 bases). The CDR3 spans 16 residues. CDR1 MNHEY and CDR2 SMNVEV come from the germline V gene (reference sequence). Between the trimmed V and J ends, which lost 6 bases and 4 bases, there was a span of 19 bases.

The genes are TRBV19 and TRBJ1-1; tentatively, D is TRBD1 (6 bases). The germline CDR1 and CDR2 sequences are LNHDA and SQIVND (reference sequence). The V and J ends lost 8 bases and 3 bases respectively, with 10 bases between them. The CDR3 totals 12 residues. The CDR3 reads CASFGQYTEAFF. CDR3 bases: TGTGCCAGTTTCGGACAGTACACTGAAGCTTTCTTT.